The 31 T cell receptor beta chains in this list originate from one sample, sequenced in a study of blood T cells in healthy people across ages (dated by TCRdb to between 2015 and 2016). Library creation used 5' RACE. A second PCR of roughly 6 to 11 cycles was run with a J-beta primer mix and a sample-barcoded 5' primer. TCRdb reprocessed the public reads (quality trimming at Q25 with fastp, clone calling with MiXCR) and kept in-frame beta chains. One record per CDR3 amino acid sequence lists the most common genes and DNA. Present in this sample are 1.8 million or so distinct CDR3 sequences, around 42% of which were seen just once. Of the sample, about 21% is held by the ten largest clones. What was sequenced was blood. These receptors were obtained from a human donor in good health.

A few counts support this clonotype. The V call is TRBV5-1, the J call TRBJ2-7; D tentatively reads TRBD1 or TRBD2 (5 bases each). V lost 3 bases, J lost 3 bases, and 13 bases lay in between. This CDR3 is built from 14 residues. Germline CDR1 and CDR2: SGHRS and YFSETQ. The CDR3 region is CASSSRDGHYEQYF. The CDR3 DNA follows: TGCGCCAGCAGCTCTCGGGACGGACACTACGAGCAGTACTTC.

The chain has TRBV29-1 and TRBJ2-2; tentative D call: TRBD2 (6 bases). The length of the CDR3 is 14 residues. V lost 4 bases to trimming and J lost 4 bases, with 13 bases between them. Germline assignment: CDR1 SQVTM and CDR2 ANQGSEA. The CDR3 nucleotides read TGCAGCGTTGCGGTTGGGGGAGGCACCGGGGAGCTGTTTTTT. Residues: CSVAVGGGTGELFF.

This clonotype has a single count. The V call is TRBV4-1, the J call TRBJ2-5; 7 nucleotides agree with TRBD2. The V and J ends lost 1 base and 1 base, in that order; junction bases with no gene match: 3. From germline, CDR1 is MGHRA and CDR2 YSYEKL. The CDR3 runs to 15 residues. In DNA, the CDR3 is TGCGCCAGCAGCCAAGGGGACTACTCCCAAGAGACCCAGTACTTC. Protein sequence: CASSQGDYSQETQYF.

This clonotype was detected ten times or more. The rearrangement joins TRBV24-1 to TRBJ2-1; D remains ambiguous. V lost 4 bases, J lost 8 bases, and 8 bases lay in between. The CDR3 covers 12 residues. Germline-derived CDR1 and CDR2 are KGHDR and SFDVKD. DNA for the CDR3: TGTGCCACCAGTGACTTGAGAGATGAGCAGTTCTTC. Translation gives CATSDLRDEQFF.

Turning to this clonotype: An end of the junction differs from the germline gene, which may be a read error. The chain is built from TRBV24-1 and TRBJ2-3; no definite D call. This CDR3 has 18 amino acids. The germline gives CDR1 KGHDR, CDR2 SFDVKD. CDR3 DNA sequence: TGTGCCGCCAGTGACCCTGCAGATTTTACCTCTAGCACAGATACGCAGTATTTT. Its protein product is CAASDPADFTSSTDTQYF.

There are a few counts of this clonotype. The V gene is TRBV4-3, the J gene TRBJ2-7, with 9 bases fitting TRBD1. Trimming took 4 bases from V and 3 from J; bases not matched to a gene: 7. The germline CDR1 and CDR2 sequences are LGHNA and YSLEER. The CDR3 consists of 15 residues. In nucleotides, the CDR3 is TGCGCCAGCAGCCGAACCGGGACAGGGATCTACGAGCAGTACTTC. Translated, it gives CASSRTGTGIYEQYF.

Here the CDR3 DNA reads TGTGCCAGCAGTTTTGGGCAGCTCTACGGGGGCTACACCTTC. This translates into CASSFGQLYGGYTF. This chain uses TRBV12-3 or TRBV12-4 with TRBJ1-2; unclear D gene. The CDR3 is 14 residues long. Trimming took 3 bases from V and 8 from J, leaving 16 bases between them.

The rearrangement uses TRBV5-6 and TRBJ2-1, with 9 bases lining up with TRBD1. V shed 3 bases, J shed 7 bases, and the junction held 5 bases outside the gene matches. This CDR3 has 14 residues. Per germline, CDR1 SGHDT and CDR2 YYEEEE. Here the CDR3 DNA reads TGTGCCAGCAGCTGGGGGACAGGGCCTAATGAGCAGTTCTTC. It encodes CASSWGTGPNEQFF.

The V and J genes are TRBV4-3 and TRBJ2-1; weak D call: TRBD2 (6 bases). This CDR3 contains 16 residues. The germline gives CDR1 LGHNA, CDR2 YSLEER. V lost 0 bases to trimming and J lost 3 bases, with 12 bases between them. CDR3 coding DNA: TGCGCCAGCAGCCAAGATGCGGGGTTTTTCTACAATGAGCAGTTCTTC. It yields the protein CASSQDAGFFYNEQFF.

In this sample, this clonotype turned up a few times. This sequence joins TRBV4-1 and TRBJ2-3; tentative D call: TRBD2 (5 bases). The CDR3 runs to 15 residues. Germline CDR1 and CDR2: MGHRA and YSYEKL. Trimming pared 3 bases from V and 3 bases from J, leaving 13 bases between. The CDR3 coding sequence is TGCGCCAGCAGCCATGTGAGGGCAAGGACAGATACGCAGTATTTT. It yields the protein CASSHVRARTDTQYF.

This clonotype has only a few counts. The V and J genes are TRBV20-1 and TRBJ2-7, with a weak D call TRBD1 (6 bases). Germline-derived CDR1 and CDR2 are DFQATT and SNEGSKA (reference sequence). V was shortened by 4 bases and J by 4 bases, with 14 bases between the two germline ends. The CDR3 is 13 residues long. The CDR3 region has the DNA TGCAGTGCTACTATCCGCACAGGGTACGAGCAGTACTTC. Encoded protein: CSATIRTGYEQYF.

This clonotype turned up a few times. The CDR3 is CATLQSGFETQYF. DNA for the CDR3: TGTGCCACCCTCCAGAGTGGTTTTGAGACCCAGTACTTC. The chain carries TRBV6-4 and TRBJ2-5; no clear D gene. The CDR3 is 13 amino acids. Per the germline V gene, CDR1 is MRHNA and CDR2 is SNTAGT. V was shortened by 10 bases and J by 5 bases, with 17 bases between the two germline ends.

The chain combines TRBV20-1 with TRBJ2-5, with 11 nucleotides matching TRBD2. The germline V gene has CDR1 DFQATT and CDR2 SNEGSKA (reference sequence). This CDR3 spans 15 amino acids. J gave up 5 bases and V 0 bases, and 5 bases lay outside the gene matches. The CDR3 region has the DNA TGCAGTGCTAGAGACAGACTAGCGGGGTGGGAGACCCAGTACTTC. This gives the protein CSARDRLAGWETQYF.

This clonotype was detected a few times. This rearrangement joins TRBV29-1 to TRBJ2-7; D unresolved. CDR3 length: 13 amino acids. Trimming stripped 1 base from V and 3 bases from J, with 10 bases between. Germline V gives CDR1 SQVTM, CDR2 ANQGSEA. CDR3 sequence (DNA): TGCAGCGTTGAAGCCAGAGGTTACTACGAGCAGTACTTC. Its protein is CSVEARGYYEQYF.

This clonotype was counted only a few times. The V gene is TRBV7-9, the J gene TRBJ2-1, with D perhaps matching TRBD2 (5 bases). V dropped 1 base and J dropped 4 bases, with 11 bases sitting between them. CDR1 is SEHNR and CDR2 is FQNEAQ in the germline V gene (reference sequence). This CDR3 contains 15 residues. CDR3 coding DNA: TGTGCCAGCAGCTTAGGAACAGCGGTATACAATGAGCAGTTCTTC. This encodes CASSLGTAVYNEQFF.

This clonotype was counted a few times. The chain joins TRBV20-1 to TRBJ1-2; a weak D match, TRBD1 (5 bases). Germline V CDR1 and CDR2: DFQATT, SNEGSKA (reference sequence). CDR3 length: 11 amino acids. The V end lost 4 bases, the J end lost 4 bases, and 7 bases lay between the germline ends. The CDR3 DNA is TGCAGTGCTATGGACACCTATGGCTACACCTTC. Its protein product is CSAMDTYGYTF.

V gene TRBV3-1 combines with J gene TRBJ1-1; D unclear. The germline gives CDR1 LGHDT, CDR2 YNNKEL (reference sequence). This CDR3 contains 13 residues. V gave up 2 bases and J gave up 8 bases, with 12 bases separating them. Here the CDR3 reads CASSQSPAGEAFF. The CDR3 DNA sequence: TGTGCCAGCAGCCAATCCCCGGCAGGAGAAGCTTTCTTT. Variable domain in full (rest from reference TRBV3-1 and TRBJ1-1): DTAVSQTPKYLVTQMGNDKSIKCEQNLGHDTMYWYKQDSKKFLKIMFSYNNKELIINETVPNRFSPKSPDKAHLNLHINSLELGDSAVYFCASSQSPAGEAFFGQGTRLTVV.

The table lists this clonotype with a count of one. The V and J genes are TRBV12-5 and TRBJ2-1, with 8 nucleotides matching TRBD2. V was clipped by 0 bases and J by 1 base; unmatched bases: 14. This CDR3 comprises 20 residues. In germline, CDR1 is LGHNT, CDR2 FRNRAP. Here the CDR3 DNA reads TGTGCTAGTGGTTTGGTATGGGGGACTAGTTTGATAGGATCCTACAATGAGCAGTTCTTC. Residues: CASGLVWGTSLIGSYNEQFF.

The chain carries TRBV4-3 and TRBJ1-1; no firm D call. Trimming pared 4 bases from V and 9 bases from J, leaving 12 bases between. The CDR3 extends over 12 amino acids. The germline gives CDR1 LGHNA, CDR2 YSLEER. The CDR3 reads CASSRTGVQAFF. The CDR3 DNA reads TGCGCCAGCAGCCGGACCGGGGTCCAAGCTTTCTTT.

Only one count was recorded for this clonotype. CDR3 region: CSVEFSLRYGYTF. CDR3 DNA sequence: TGCAGCGTTGAGTTCAGCCTGCGCTATGGCTACACCTTC. V is TRBV29-1 and J is TRBJ1-2, with D uncertain. Germline CDR1 SQVTM, CDR2 ANQGSEA. V dropped 3 bases and J dropped 4 bases, with 12 bases sitting between them. There are 13 residues in the CDR3.

CDR3 in DNA: TGTGCCAGCAGCCCTGGGACTAGAAAGAGCTCCTACAATGAGCAGTTCTTC. This gives the protein CASSPGTRKSSYNEQFF. The chain carries TRBV11-2 and TRBJ2-1; 8 bases are a match to TRBD2. V was pared by 5 bases and J by 0 bases, with 9 bases of the junction left unmatched. The CDR3 loop spans 17 amino acids. CDR1 and CDR2 (germline): SGHAT, FQNNGV. Drawing the rest from reference TRBV11-2 and TRBJ2-1, the complete variable domain is EAGVAQSPRYKIIEKRQSVAFWCNPISGHATLYWYQQILGQGPKLLIQFQNNGVVDDSQLPKDRFSAERLKGVDSTLKIQPAKLEDSAVYLCASSPGTRKSSYNEQFFGPGTRLTVL.

The chain recombines TRBV7-9 with TRBJ1-5; D possibly corresponds to TRBD1 (5 bases). V was shortened by 0 bases and J by 7 bases, with 13 bases between the two germline ends. This CDR3 spans 15 amino acids. Germline V lookup: CDR1 SEHNR, CDR2 FQNEAQ (reference sequence). Here the CDR3 reads CASSLAESRDQPQHF. In DNA, the CDR3 is TGTGCCAGCAGCTTAGCGGAATCTAGGGACCAGCCCCAGCATTTT.

This rearrangement joins TRBV4-3 to TRBJ2-3; 12 bases align to TRBD2. Germline V CDR1 and CDR2: LGHNA, YSLEER. J lost 0 bases, V lost 2 bases, and 6 bases had no gene match. This CDR3 has 18 residues. CDR3 bases: TGCGCCAGCAGCCAATGGCTAGCGGGGGGGATAAGCACAGATACGCAGTATTTT. It yields the protein CASSQWLAGGISTDTQYF.

This clonotype was recorded many times. The genes are TRBV7-3 and TRBJ1-6; D is possibly TRBD1 (6 bases). The germline V gene encodes CDR1 SGHTA and CDR2 FQGTGA. This CDR3 is 13 amino acids long. Trimming stripped 5 bases from V and 14 bases from J, with 16 bases between. CDR3 amino acids: CASSLMTGLALHF. CDR3 DNA: TGTGCCAGCAGCCTAATGACAGGCCTAGCCCTCCACTTT.

This clonotype was seen a few times. The chain has TRBV25-1 and TRBJ2-1; no clear D. Trimming stripped 1 base from V and 5 bases from J, with 6 bases between. The CDR3 runs 13 residues. CDR1 MGHDK and CDR2 SYGVNS come from the germline V gene. The CDR3 is CASSELYNNEQFF. The CDR3 nucleotides read TGTGCCAGCAGTGAATTATATAACAATGAGCAGTTCTTC.

The V gene is TRBV5-6, the J gene TRBJ2-5, with 11 bases lining up with TRBD2. Germline V gene lookup returns CDR1 SGHDT and CDR2 YYEEEE. The CDR3 consists of 16 residues. V shed 1 base, J shed 1 base, and the junction held 3 bases outside the gene matches. The CDR3: CASSLLGTSGQETQYF. The CDR3, as DNA: TGTGCCAGCAGCTTGTTAGGGACTAGCGGCCAAGAGACCCAGTACTTC.

This clonotype was detected only a few times. The chain links TRBV5-1 to TRBJ2-7, with TRBD1 matching over 9 bases. Germline V gene sequence: CDR1 SGHRS, CDR2 YFSETQ. This CDR3 has 14 residues. Germline trimming cut 4 bases from V and 5 bases from J; bases unmatched to any gene: 7. The CDR3 DNA follows: TGCGCCAGCAGCCGCGGACAGGGGAAGGACGAGCAGTACTTC. As protein: CASSRGQGKDEQYF.

The chain has TRBV27 and TRBJ1-5, with TRBD1 identical over 8 bases. The germline gives CDR1 MNHEY, CDR2 SMNVEV (reference sequence). The trim removed 2 bases at V and 10 bases at J, leaving 13 bases unmatched. This CDR3 comprises 16 residues. In nucleotides, the CDR3 is TGTGCCAGCAGTTTAGTCGGTGGACAGGGAAGTTATCCCCAGCATTTT. Amino acids: CASSLVGGQGSYPQHF.

This chain joins TRBV4-3 and TRBJ1-5, with D possibly being TRBD1 (6 bases). In germline, CDR1 is LGHNA, CDR2 YSLEER. V was clipped by 1 base and J by 7 bases, with 14 bases between them. The CDR3 extends over 15 amino acids. As DNA, the CDR3 is TGCGCCAGCAGCCAAGCCTTACAGGGCGGGCAGCCCCAGCATTTT. Translating gives CASSQALQGGQPQHF.

This chain connects TRBV4-1 to TRBJ1-2; D remains unclear. The CDR3 covers 14 residues. Looked up from germline, CDR1 is MGHRA and CDR2 is YSYEKL. The V end was cut by 0 bases, the J end by 4 bases, with 9 bases between. The CDR3 sequence is CASSQDFNSYGYTF. DNA of the CDR3: TGCGCCAGCAGCCAAGACTTTAACTCCTATGGCTACACCTTC.

This clonotype showed up just a few times. V usage is TRBV7-2 and J usage is TRBJ2-7; a weak D match, TRBD1 (6 bases). The germline V and J ends were trimmed by 3 bases and 2 bases, with 14 bases remaining between them. Germline loops: CDR1 SGHTA, CDR2 FQGNSA. This CDR3 has 15 amino acids. CDR3 in DNA: TGTGCCAGCAGCTTCAGGGGCTTACTCCCCTACGAGCAGTACTTC. Residues: CASSFRGLLPYEQYF.